This TCR beta chain is drawn from a study of T cell repertoires in cytomegalovirus infection. Study overall: It was recently identified HLA-C-restricted and well-studied HLA-B-restricted CMV epitopes that the study used. Through public TCR beta signatures, both CMV infection and matching HLA type were indicated. Study-wide results and caveats: Based on cumulative public TCR beta family frequency, carriers of CMV plus the relevant HLA were identified. The ex vivo response showed dominance by HLA-C-restricted CMV-specific TCR beta clonotypes.

The germline V gene encodes CDR1 SEHNR and CDR2 FQNEAQ (reference sequence). Between the trimmed V and J ends, which lost 4 bases and 4 bases, there was a span of 14 bases. The CDR3 has 15 residues. Using its own MiXCR run on the reads, TCRdb lists one record per CDR3 protein. The table lists about 340,000 distinct CDR3 sequences, around 29% of them singletons, with 20% in the top ten. The table lists this clonotype with a few counts. Its antigen is as yet unknown. The sequencing used cultured PBMCs, collected from culture after CMV antigen stimulation. The genes are TRBV7-9 and TRBJ1-5; perhaps TRBD1 as D (5 bases). The origin of this receptor is a human donor in good health (CMV status not recorded). Some clones in this sample may be carry-over from other donors' samples. Written as DNA, the CDR3 is TGTGCCAGCAGCTGGGGAGGGGAGGGGAATCAGCCCCAGCATTTT. Residues: CASSWGGEGNQPQHF.